The 4 T cell receptor beta chains below come from one sample, sequenced in a study of T cells in Graves' hyperthyroidism and ophthalmopathy. Researchers amplified the TCR beta CDR3 regions from RNA transcripts. With the HTBI primer set, the TCR CDR3 went through a first round of RT-PCR. TCRdb reanalysed the multiplex PCR reads using MiXCR and keeps one entry per CDR3 protein. The table shows about 270,000 distinct CDR3 sequences, with 20% to 25% occurring only once. Sequences were obtained from blood. All receptors come from a man aged 30-40 years with Graves' ophthalmopathy.

This clonotype was counted only a few times. The chain recombines TRBV12-3 or TRBV12-4 with TRBJ1-1, with D unclear. The V gene lost 4 bases and the J gene lost 1 base, with 7 bases spanning the gap. The CDR3 spans 13 residues. Here the CDR3 reads CASSYTTNTEAFF. The CDR3 bases are TGTGCCAGCAGTTACACTACGAACACTGAAGCTTTCTTT.

This clonotype was seen more than once but under ten times. V gene TRBV28 combines with J gene TRBJ2-1; D call uncertain. The germline V and J ends were trimmed by 6 bases and 4 bases, with 13 bases remaining between them. The CDR3 consists of 14 residues. Germline-derived CDR1 and CDR2 are MDHEN and SYDVKM. The CDR3 DNA follows: TGTGCCAGCAGATCTCGGACCCCTTACAATGAGCAGTTCTTC. This sequence encodes CASRSRTPYNEQFF.

In its sample, this clonotype was seen a few times. The chain combines TRBV20-1 with TRBJ2-5; the match to TRBD2 covers 10 bases. The CDR3 is 14 residues long. Germline values: CDR1 DFQATT, CDR2 SNEGSKA (reference sequence). The J segment lost 1 base and the V segment lost 4 bases, leaving 3 bases of the junction unmatched. The CDR3 bases are TGCAGTGCTAAAAAGCGGGAGGGCCAAGAGACCCAGTACTTC. Its protein is CSAKKREGQETQYF.

This clonotype was counted only a few times. The chain employs TRBV2 and TRBJ1-6, with D perhaps matching TRBD1 (5 bases). The length of the CDR3 is 13 residues. The germline V gene encodes CDR1 SNHLY and CDR2 FYNNEI. Trimming cost V 10 bases and J 5 bases, with 12 bases left between them. The CDR3 loop reads CATKDTNNSPLHF. The CDR3 DNA is TGTGCCACCAAGGACACAAATAATTCACCCCTCCACTTT.